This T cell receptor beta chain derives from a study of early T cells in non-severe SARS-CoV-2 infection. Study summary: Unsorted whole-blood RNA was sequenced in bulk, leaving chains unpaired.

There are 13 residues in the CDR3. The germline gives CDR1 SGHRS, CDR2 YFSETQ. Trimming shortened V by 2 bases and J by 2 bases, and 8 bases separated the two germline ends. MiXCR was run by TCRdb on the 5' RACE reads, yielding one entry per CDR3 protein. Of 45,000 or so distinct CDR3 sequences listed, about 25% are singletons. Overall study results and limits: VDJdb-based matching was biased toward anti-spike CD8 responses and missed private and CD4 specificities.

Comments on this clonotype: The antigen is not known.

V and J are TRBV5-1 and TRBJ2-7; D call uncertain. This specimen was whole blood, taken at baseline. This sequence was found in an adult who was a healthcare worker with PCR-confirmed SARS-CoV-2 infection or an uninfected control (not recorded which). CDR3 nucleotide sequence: TGCGCCAGCAGCTTTTCTAGTCCCTACGAGCAGTACTTC. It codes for CASSFSSPYEQYF. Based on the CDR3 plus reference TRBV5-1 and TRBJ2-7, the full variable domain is KAGVTQTPRYLIKTRGQQVTLSCSPISGHRSVSWYQQTPGQGLQFLFEYFSETQRNKGNFPGRFSGRQFSNSRSEMNVSTLELGDSALYLCASSFSSPYEQYFGPGTRLTVT.